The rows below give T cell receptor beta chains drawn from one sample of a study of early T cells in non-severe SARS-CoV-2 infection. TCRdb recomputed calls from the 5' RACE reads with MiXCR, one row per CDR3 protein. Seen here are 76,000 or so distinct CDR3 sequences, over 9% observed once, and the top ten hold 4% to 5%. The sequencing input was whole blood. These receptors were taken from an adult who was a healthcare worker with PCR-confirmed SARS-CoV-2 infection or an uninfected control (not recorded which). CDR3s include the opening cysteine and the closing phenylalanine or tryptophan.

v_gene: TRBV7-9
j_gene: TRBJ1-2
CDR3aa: CASSQSNYGYTF

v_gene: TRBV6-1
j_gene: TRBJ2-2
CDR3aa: CASGQGANTGELFF

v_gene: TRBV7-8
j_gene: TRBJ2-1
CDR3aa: CASSLRRGTGASWAFF

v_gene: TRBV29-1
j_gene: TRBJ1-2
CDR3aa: CSVEGAGARENYGYTF

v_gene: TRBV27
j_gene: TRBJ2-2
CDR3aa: CASSPAAAGTANTGELFF

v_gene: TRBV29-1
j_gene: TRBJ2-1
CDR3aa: CSVSRGAEQFF

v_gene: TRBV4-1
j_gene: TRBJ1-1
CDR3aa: CASSPIPGRRTEAFF

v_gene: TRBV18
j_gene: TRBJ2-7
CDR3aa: CASSPTEYEQYF

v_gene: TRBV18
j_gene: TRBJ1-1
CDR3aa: CASSPEEGGTEAFF

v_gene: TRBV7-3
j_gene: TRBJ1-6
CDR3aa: CASSLTGDPSNSPLHF

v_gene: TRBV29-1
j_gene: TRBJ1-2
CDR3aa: CSVEDPPGDYGYTF

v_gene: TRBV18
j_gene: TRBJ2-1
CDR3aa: CASSPFQDYNEQFF

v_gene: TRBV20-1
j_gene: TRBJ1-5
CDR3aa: CSARPVDQGSQPQHF

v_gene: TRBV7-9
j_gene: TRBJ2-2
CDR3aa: CASRSYSGGRELFF

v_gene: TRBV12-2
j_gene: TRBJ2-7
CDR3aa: CASRPRTGGAYEQYF

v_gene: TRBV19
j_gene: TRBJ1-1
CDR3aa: CASTLGLNERNTEAFF

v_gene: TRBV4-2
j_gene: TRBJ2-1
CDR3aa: CASSQAMYNEQFF